Below, 3 T cell receptor beta chains from the same sample are listed, as sequenced in a study of blood T cell repertoires in COVID-19. Profiling relied on immunoSEQ multiplex PCR, and the TCRdb table lists in-frame clones only, not all of them. Of approximately 270,000 clones listed, approximately 85% are singletons. The sample comprised peripheral blood. These receptors originate from a woman in her 70s with acute or convalescent COVID-19.

This chain links TRBV5-8 with TRBJ2-3; 10 bases map to TRBD2. Per germline, CDR1 SGHTS and CDR2 YDEGEE. Unmatched junction bases numbered 8, after V lost 5 bases and J lost 5 bases. The CDR3 covers 15 residues. CDR3 nucleotides: TGTGCCAGCAGTCAAGCGGGGGGGCCTGGAGATACGCAGTATTTT. It translates to CASSQAGGPGDTQYF.

The gene calls are TRBV7-8 and TRBJ2-2, with 9 bases matching TRBD1. Germline CDR1 and CDR2: SGHVS and FQNEAQ. V shed 5 bases, J shed 5 bases, and the junction held 12 bases outside the gene matches. CDR3 length: 17 amino acids. The CDR3 sequence: CASSPRGGQGITGELFF. The DNA of the CDR3 is TGTGCCAGCAGCCCCCGAGGGGGACAGGGAATAACCGGGGAGCTGTTTTTT.

J is TRBJ2-1 and V is TRBV6-6; D gene uncertain. The germline CDR1 and CDR2 sequences are MNHNY and SVGAGI (reference sequence). The CDR3 consists of 13 residues. V dropped 0 bases and J dropped 8 bases, with 8 bases sitting between them. In nucleotides, the CDR3 is TGTGCCAGCAGTTACTCGGTAGCCTATGAGCAGTTCTTC. It yields the protein CASSYSVAYEQFF.